The T cell receptor beta chain described here comes from a study of technical replicates of blood from several donors. The V end lost 0 bases, the J end lost 10 bases, and 16 bases lay between the germline ends. Germline V gene lookup returns CDR1 SGHDT and CDR2 YYEEEE. CDR3 size: 14 residues. Assay: immunoSEQ multiplex PCR; the TCRdb copy retains only in-frame clones and omits some. Here the sample spans 68,000 or so clones, roughly nine tenths being singletons. This TCR was sampled from a human donor in good health. Some clones in this sample may be carry-over from other donors' samples. The sequenced sample was PBMCs. This chain connects TRBV5-6 to TRBJ1-2; weak D call: TRBD1 (6 bases). In DNA form, the CDR3 reads TGTGCCAGCAGCTTGGAGGGACAAGGTGTCTCCTACACCTTC. This encodes CASSLEGQGVSYTF.